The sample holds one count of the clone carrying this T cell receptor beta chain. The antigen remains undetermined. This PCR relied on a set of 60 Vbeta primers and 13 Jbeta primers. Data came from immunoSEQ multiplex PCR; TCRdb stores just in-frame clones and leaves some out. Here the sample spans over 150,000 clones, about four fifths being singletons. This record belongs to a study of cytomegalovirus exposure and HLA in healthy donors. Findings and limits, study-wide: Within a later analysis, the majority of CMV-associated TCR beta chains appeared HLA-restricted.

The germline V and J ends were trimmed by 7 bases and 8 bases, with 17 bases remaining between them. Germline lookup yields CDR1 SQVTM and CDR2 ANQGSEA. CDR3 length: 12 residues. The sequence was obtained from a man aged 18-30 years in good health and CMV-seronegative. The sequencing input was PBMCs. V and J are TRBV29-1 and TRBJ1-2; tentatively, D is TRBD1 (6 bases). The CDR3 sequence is CSAHGGARGYTF. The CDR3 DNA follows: TGCAGCGCCCATGGGGGGGCAAGGGGCTACACCTTC.